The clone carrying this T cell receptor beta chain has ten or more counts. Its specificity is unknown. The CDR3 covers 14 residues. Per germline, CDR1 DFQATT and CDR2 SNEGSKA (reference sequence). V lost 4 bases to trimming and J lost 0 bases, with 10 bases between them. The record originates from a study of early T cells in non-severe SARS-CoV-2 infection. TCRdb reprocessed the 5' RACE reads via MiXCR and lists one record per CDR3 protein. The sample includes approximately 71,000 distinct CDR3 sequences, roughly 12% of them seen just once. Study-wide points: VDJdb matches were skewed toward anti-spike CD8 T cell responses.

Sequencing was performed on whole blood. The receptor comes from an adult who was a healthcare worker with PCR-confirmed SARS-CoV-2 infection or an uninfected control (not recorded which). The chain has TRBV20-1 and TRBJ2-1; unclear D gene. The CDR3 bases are TGCAGTGCTACACACCCGAGCTCCTACAATGAGCAGTTCTTC. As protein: CSATHPSSYNEQFF.